This is a list of T cell receptor beta chains from one sample in a study of T cell responses to AZD1222 COVID-19 vaccine. Produced via immunoSEQ multiplex PCR; TCRdb's table is partial and in-frame only. The sample has about 70,000 clones, approximately 91% seen once. The input for sequencing was peripheral blood, taken on day 0 of MenACWY control vaccination. All receptors derive from an adult in good health. CDR3s include the opening cysteine and the closing phenylalanine or tryptophan. Each record gives: J gene, V gene, CDR3 protein.

>TRBJ1-2|TRBV18
CASSEAQGLYGYTF
>TRBJ1-2|TRBV15
CATSRAGHPGSYTF
>TRBJ2-1|TRBV11-3
CASSKTGTNEQFF
>TRBJ2-3|TRBV28
CASSPAPGFGDTQYF
>TRBJ2-1|TRBV9
CASSHGGERGAHNEQFF
>TRBJ2-7|TRBV19
CASSIGGSLEQYF
>TRBJ1-1|TRBV7-9
CASKDRLNTEAFF
>TRBJ2-1|TRBV14
CASSPFQSGDNEQFF
>TRBJ1-6|TRBV12-3/TRBV12-4
CASRTGGDSPLHF
>TRBJ1-2|TRBV9
CASSVVGGGYTF
>TRBJ2-2|TRBV11-2
CASSFQGQTGELFF
>TRBJ1-3|TRBV5-5
CASSTKGDSGNTIYF
>TRBJ1-1|TRBV28
CASSSPGLGQNTEAFF
>TRBJ2-2|TRBV7-6
CASSPRTGATGELFF
>TRBJ2-7|TRBV29-1
CSVDRDGYEQYF
>TRBJ1-1|TRBV5-1
CASSLLRGYSAEAFF
>TRBJ1-5|TRBV5-1
CASSLDSPQGQPQHF
>TRBJ2-6|TRBV7-3
CASSHPGANVLTF